Listed here is a single TCR beta chain. The junction does not match germline at one end; this may be a read error. TCR cDNA received a 3' ligated oligonucleotide that carried a UMI. The data are from a study of naive and memory T cell subsets. Amplification of ligated cDNA took four PCR rounds with SP2 and nested alpha and beta constant primers. TCRdb analysed the 5' RACE reads with MiXCR anew, one entry per CDR3 protein. The table records more than 45,000 distinct CDR3 sequences, around 5% of them present only once. The CDR3 covers 14 residues. Germline V gene sequence: CDR1 MDHEN, CDR2 SYDVKM. The sequence was obtained from a female donor in good health. The rearrangement uses TRBV28 and TRBJ1-2; a weak D match, TRBD1 (5 bases). For the CDR3, the DNA is TGTGCCAGCTCTTCAGGGCAGCCAGGCTATGGCGACACCTTC. Translated, it gives CASSSGQPGYGDTF.